Sequencing of this T cell receptor (beta chain) was carried out in a study of blood T cell repertoires in COVID-19. Study context: Both acute and convalescent COVID-19 samples were obtained from the United States, Italy and Spain. PBMCs, B-cell-depleted T cells, or T cells were the source of the cDNA or gDNA that made up the material.

V was trimmed by 3 bases and J by 4 bases, leaving 19 bases between them. This CDR3 is built from 15 residues. The germline CDR1 and CDR2 sequences are DFQATT and SNEGSKA (reference sequence). Original handling: Scientists estimated how many nucleated cells there were by amplifying reference gene primers. Measured with immunoSEQ multiplex PCR; TCRdb has only the in-frame clones, and not every one. The V and J calls and the clone size are those of that table, but D and trimming were determined from the DNA. Here the sample spans 300,000 to 450,000 clones, 85% to 90% being singletons. The chain recombines TRBV20-1 with TRBJ2-7, with a weak D call TRBD1 (6 bases). The receptor was derived from a human donor in a cohort sampled during active COVID-19. Specimen: peripheral blood. This CDR3 is CSASHWKQGEYEQYF. CDR3 DNA: TGCAGTGCTAGTCACTGGAAACAGGGCGAATACGAGCAGTACTTC.